The T cell receptor (beta chain) under discussion was sequenced for a study of regulatory T cells in long-lasting Graves disease. This clonotype occurred many times. The target antigen is unknown. Per germline, CDR1 SGHRS and CDR2 YFSETQ. The CDR3 contains 16 residues. Trimming at V came to 0 bases and at J to 0 bases, leaving 5 bases not matched to a gene. Through Arm-PCR of CDR3 regions and iRepertoire HTBI primers, TCR beta libraries were built. From the multiplex PCR reads, TCRdb called clonotypes with MiXCR, one entry per CDR3 protein. The table records a few hundred thousand distinct CDR3 sequences, approximately 15% of them present only once. Whole-study findings and limits: Patients whose Graves' disease persisted exhibited lower TCR diversity than those newly diagnosed.

Time point in this sample: newly diagnosed GD, antithyroid drugs for less than 3 months. PBMC-extracted RNA yielded the TCR library. A further study also used this sample, focusing on T cells in Graves' hyperthyroidism and ophthalmopathy.

This TCR came from a man aged 40-50 years with Graves disease. This chain connects TRBV5-1 to TRBJ1-1; TRBD1 matches 7 bases. The input for sequencing was peripheral blood mononuclear cells (PBMCs), taken at new diagnosis, from a patient treated with antithyroid drugs. This CDR3 reads CASSLEGGPMNTEAFF. The CDR3 region has the DNA TGCGCCAGCAGCTTGGAAGGGGGCCCCATGAACACTGAAGCTTTCTTT. Together with reference TRBV5-1 and TRBJ1-1, the CDR3 gives the full variable domain: KAGVTQTPRYLIKTRGQQVTLSCSPISGHRSVSWYQQTPGQGLQFLFEYFSETQRNKGNFPGRFSGRQFSNSRSEMNVSTLELGDSALYLCASSLEGGPMNTEAFFGQGTRLTVV.